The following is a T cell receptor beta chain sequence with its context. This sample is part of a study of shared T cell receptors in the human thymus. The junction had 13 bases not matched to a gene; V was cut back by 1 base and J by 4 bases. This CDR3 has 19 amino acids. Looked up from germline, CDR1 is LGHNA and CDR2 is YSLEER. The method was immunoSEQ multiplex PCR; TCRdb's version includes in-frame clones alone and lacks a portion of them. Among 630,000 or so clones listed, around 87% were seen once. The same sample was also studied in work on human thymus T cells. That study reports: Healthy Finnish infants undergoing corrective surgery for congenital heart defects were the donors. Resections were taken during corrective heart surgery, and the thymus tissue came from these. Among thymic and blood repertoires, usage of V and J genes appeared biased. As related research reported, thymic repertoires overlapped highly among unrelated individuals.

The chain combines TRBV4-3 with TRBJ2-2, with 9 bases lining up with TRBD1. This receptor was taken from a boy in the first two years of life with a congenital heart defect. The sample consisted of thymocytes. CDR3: CASSQGPPGQGRTTGELFF. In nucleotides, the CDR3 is TGCGCCAGCAGCCAAGGTCCTCCTGGACAGGGGCGTACCACCGGGGAGCTGTTTTTT.